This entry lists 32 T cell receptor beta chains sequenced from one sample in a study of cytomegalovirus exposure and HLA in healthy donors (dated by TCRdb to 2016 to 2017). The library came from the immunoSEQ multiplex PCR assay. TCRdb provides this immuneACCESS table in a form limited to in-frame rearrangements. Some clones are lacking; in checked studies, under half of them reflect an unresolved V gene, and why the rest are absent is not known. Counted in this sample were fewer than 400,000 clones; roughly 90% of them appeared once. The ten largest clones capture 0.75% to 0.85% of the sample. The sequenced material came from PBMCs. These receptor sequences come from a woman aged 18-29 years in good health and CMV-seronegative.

The CDR3 region has the DNA TGTGCCTGGAATCGGGAGAACACTGAAGCTTTCTTT. Its protein is CAWNRENTEAFF. This chain connects TRBV30 to TRBJ1-1; D uncertain. V was cut by 4 bases and J by 1 base, with 7 bases left in between. Germline assignment: CDR1 GTSNPN and CDR2 SVGIG (reference sequence). The CDR3 length is 12 residues.

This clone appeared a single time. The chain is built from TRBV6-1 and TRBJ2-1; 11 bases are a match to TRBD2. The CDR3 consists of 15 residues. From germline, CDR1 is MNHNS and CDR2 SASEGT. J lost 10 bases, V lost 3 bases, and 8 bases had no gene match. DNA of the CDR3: TGTGCCAGCAGTGATTCCCTAGCGGGAGGAGTGGAGCAGTTCTTC. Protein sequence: CASSDSLAGGVEQFF.

Here the CDR3 reads CSVRSGSRTGELFF. The CDR3 nucleotides read TGCAGCGTTCGTAGCGGGAGTCGGACCGGGGAGCTGTTTTTT. The V and J genes are TRBV29-1 and TRBJ2-2, with TRBD2 matching over 9 bases. CDR3 length: 14 residues. With V trimmed by 5 bases and J by 5 bases, 6 bases remained unmatched. Germline CDR1 reads SQVTM; CDR2 reads ANQGSEA.

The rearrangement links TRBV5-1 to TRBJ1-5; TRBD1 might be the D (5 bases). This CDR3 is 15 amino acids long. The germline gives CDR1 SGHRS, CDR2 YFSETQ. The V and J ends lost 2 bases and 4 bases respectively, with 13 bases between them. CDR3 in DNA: TGCGCCAGCAGCTTAGGGGCTGCCCCAAATCAGCCCCAGCATTTT. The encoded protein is CASSLGAAPNQPQHF.

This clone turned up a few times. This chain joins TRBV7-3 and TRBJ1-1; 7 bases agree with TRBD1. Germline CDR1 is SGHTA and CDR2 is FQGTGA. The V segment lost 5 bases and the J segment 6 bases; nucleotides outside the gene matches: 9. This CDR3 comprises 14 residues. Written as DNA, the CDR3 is TGTGCCAGCAGCCCGGGCAGGCAGGGGGCTGAAGCTTTCTTT. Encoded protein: CASSPGRQGAEAFF.

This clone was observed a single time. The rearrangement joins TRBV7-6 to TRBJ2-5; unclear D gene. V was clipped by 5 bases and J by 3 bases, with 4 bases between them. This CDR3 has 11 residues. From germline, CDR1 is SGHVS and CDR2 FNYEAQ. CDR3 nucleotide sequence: TGTGCCAGCAGCAGAGAAGAGACCCAGTACTTC. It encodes CASSREETQYF. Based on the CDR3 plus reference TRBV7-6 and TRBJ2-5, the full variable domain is GAGVSQSPRYKVTKRGQDVALRCDPISGHVSLYWYRQALGQGPEFLTYFNYEAQQDKSGLPNDRFSAERPEGSISTLTIQRTEQRDSAMYRCASSREETQYFGPGTRLLVL.

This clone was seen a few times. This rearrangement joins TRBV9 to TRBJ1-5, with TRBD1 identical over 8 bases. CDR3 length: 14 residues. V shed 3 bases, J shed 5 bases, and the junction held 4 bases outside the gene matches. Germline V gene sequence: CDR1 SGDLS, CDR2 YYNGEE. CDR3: CASSDGQGYQPQHF. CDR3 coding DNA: TGTGCCAGCAGCGACGGACAGGGCTATCAGCCCCAGCATTTT.

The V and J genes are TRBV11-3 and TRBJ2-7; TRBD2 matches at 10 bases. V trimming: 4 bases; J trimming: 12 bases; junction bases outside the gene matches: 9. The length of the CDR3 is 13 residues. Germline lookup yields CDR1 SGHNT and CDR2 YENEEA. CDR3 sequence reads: CASSSTGTSERYF. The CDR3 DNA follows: TGTGCCAGCAGCTCCACCGGGACTAGCGAACGGTACTTC.

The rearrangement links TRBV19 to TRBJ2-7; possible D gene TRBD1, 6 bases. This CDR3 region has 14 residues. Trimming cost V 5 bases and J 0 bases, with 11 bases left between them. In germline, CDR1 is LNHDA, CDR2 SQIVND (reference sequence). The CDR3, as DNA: TGTGCCAGTAGTTCTCCGGGACACTCCTACGAGCAGTACTTC. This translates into CASSSPGHSYEQYF.

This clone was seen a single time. The DNA for the CDR3 is TGTGCCAGTAGTATAGGAACTAGCGGGAATGAGCAGTTCTTC. It specifies CASSIGTSGNEQFF. V gene TRBV19 combines with J gene TRBJ2-1; TRBD2 aligns across 9 bases. The V gene's germline CDR1 is LNHDA and CDR2 SQIVND (reference sequence). The CDR3 length is 14 residues. J gave up 7 bases and V 1 base, and 2 bases lay outside the gene matches. Together with reference TRBV19 and TRBJ2-1, the CDR3 gives the full variable domain: DGGITQSPKYLFRKEGQNVTLSCEQNLNHDAMYWYRQDPGQGLRLIYYSQIVNDFQKGDIAEGYSVSREKKESFPLTVTSAQKNPTAFYLCASSIGTSGNEQFFGPGTRLTVL.

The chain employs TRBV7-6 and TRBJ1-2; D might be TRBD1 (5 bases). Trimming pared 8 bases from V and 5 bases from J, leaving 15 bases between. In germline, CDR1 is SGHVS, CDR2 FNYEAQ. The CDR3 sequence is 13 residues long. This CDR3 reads CASGPGRDYGYTF. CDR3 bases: TGTGCCAGCGGCCCGGGCAGGGATTATGGCTACACCTTC.

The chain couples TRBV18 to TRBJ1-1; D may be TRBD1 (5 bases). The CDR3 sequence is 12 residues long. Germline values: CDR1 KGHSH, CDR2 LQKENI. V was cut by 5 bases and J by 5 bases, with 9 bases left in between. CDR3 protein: CASSNSGTEAFF. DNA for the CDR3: TGTGCCAGCTCAAACTCAGGGACTGAAGCTTTCTTT.

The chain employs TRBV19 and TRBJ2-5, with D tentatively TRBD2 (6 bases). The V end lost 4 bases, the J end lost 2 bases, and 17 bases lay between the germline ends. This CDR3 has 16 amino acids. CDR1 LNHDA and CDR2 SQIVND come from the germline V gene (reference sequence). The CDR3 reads CASSRVVGTVQETQYF. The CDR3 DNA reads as TGTGCCAGTAGTAGGGTCGTAGGGACTGTACAAGAGACCCAGTACTTC.

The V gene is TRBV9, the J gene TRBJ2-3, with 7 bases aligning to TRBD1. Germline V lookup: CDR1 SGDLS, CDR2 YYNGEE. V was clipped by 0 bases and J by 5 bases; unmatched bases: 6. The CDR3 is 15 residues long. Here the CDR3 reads CASSVGRTGLDTQYF. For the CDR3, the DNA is TGTGCCAGCAGCGTAGGTCGGACAGGCCTAGATACGCAGTATTTT.

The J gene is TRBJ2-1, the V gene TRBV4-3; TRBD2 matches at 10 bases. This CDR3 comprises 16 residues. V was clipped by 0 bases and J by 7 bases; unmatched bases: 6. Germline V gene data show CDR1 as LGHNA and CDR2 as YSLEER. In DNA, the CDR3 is TGCGCCAGCAGCCAAGATTCTAGCGGGAGCGGGAATGAGCAGTTCTTC. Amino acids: CASSQDSSGSGNEQFF.

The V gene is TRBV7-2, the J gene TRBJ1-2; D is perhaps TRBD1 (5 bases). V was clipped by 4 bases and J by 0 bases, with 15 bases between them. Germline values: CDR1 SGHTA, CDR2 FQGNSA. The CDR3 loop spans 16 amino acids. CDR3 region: CASSSQRGGANYGYTF. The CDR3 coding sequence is TGTGCCAGCAGCTCCCAACGGGGGGGAGCTAACTATGGCTACACCTTC.

In DNA form, the CDR3 reads TGCGCCAGCAGCCAAGATCTCGGCAATCAGCCCCAGCATTTT. It encodes CASSQDLGNQPQHF. This chain uses TRBV4-1 with TRBJ1-5, with no clear D. Trimming stripped 0 bases from V and 2 bases from J, with 5 bases between. The CDR3 covers 14 residues. The germline CDR1 and CDR2 sequences are MGHRA and YSYEKL.

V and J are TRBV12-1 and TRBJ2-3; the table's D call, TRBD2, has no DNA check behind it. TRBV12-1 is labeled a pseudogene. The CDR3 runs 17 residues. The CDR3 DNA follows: TGTGCCAGCAGCTTTGAAGGGCTAGCGGGAGTGCCAGATACGCAGTATTTT. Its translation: CASSFEGLAGVPDTQYF.

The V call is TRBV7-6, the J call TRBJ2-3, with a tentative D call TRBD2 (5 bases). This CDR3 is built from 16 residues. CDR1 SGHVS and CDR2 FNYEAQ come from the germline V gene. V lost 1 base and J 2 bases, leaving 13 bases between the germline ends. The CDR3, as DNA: TGTGCCAGCAGCTTAGGAAGACTACCCTCCACAGATACGCAGTATTTT. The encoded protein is CASSLGRLPSTDTQYF.

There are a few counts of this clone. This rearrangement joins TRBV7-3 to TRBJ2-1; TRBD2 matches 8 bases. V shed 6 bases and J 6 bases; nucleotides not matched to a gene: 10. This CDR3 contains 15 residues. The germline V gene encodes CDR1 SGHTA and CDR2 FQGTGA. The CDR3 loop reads CASRFTGTSINEQFF. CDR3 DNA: TGTGCCAGCAGGTTCACCGGGACTAGTATCAATGAGCAGTTCTTC.

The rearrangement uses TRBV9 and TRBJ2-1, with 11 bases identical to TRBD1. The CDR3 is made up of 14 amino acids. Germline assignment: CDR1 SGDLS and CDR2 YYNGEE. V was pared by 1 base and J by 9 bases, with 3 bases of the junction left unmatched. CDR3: CASSVSDRGREQFF. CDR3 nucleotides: TGTGCCAGCAGCGTATCGGACAGGGGGCGTGAGCAGTTCTTC.

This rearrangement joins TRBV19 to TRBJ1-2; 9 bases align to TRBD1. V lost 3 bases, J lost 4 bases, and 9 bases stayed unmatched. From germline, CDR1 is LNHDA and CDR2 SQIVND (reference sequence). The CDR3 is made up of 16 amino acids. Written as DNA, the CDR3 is TGTGCCAGTAGTATGCGGGGACAGGGAGAAATCTATGGCTACACCTTC. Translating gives CASSMRGQGEIYGYTF. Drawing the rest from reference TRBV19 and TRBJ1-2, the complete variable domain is DGGITQSPKYLFRKEGQNVTLSCEQNLNHDAMYWYRQDPGQGLRLIYYSQIVNDFQKGDIAEGYSVSREKKESFPLTVTSAQKNPTAFYLCASSMRGQGEIYGYTFGSGTRLTVV.

The CDR3 loop reads CASSHAIGFYEQYF. The CDR3 DNA follows: TGTGCCAGCAGCCATGCAATCGGGTTCTACGAGCAGTACTTC. V gene TRBV5-6 combines with J gene TRBJ2-7; D gene ambiguous. CDR1 is SGHDT, CDR2 YYEEEE, per germline. Trimming left V 4 bases short and J 3 bases short, with 14 bases between. The CDR3 extends over 14 amino acids.

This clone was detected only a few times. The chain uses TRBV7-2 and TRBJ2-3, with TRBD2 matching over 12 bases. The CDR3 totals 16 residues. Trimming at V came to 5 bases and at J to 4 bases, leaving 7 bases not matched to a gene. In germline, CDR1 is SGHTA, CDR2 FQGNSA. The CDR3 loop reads CASSRLAGGRADTQYF. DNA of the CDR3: TGTGCCAGCAGCCGTCTAGCGGGAGGGCGAGCAGATACGCAGTATTTT. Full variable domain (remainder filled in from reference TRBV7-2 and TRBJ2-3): GAGVSQSPSNKVTEKGKDVELRCDPISGHTALYWYRQSLGQGLEFLIYFQGNSAPDKSGLPSDRFSAERTGGSVSTLTIQRTQQEDSAVYLCASSRLAGGRADTQYFGPGTRLTVL.

CDR3 DNA sequence: TGTGCCACCAGCAGAGGGGCAGGGACGAACACCGGGGAGCTGTTTTTT. Its protein is CATSRGAGTNTGELFF. The chain carries TRBV15 and TRBJ2-2; TRBD1 might be the D (5 bases). Germline CDR1 reads LNHNV; CDR2 reads YYDKDF (reference sequence). The length of the CDR3 is 16 residues. Trimming pared 1 base from V and 0 bases from J, leaving 9 bases between.

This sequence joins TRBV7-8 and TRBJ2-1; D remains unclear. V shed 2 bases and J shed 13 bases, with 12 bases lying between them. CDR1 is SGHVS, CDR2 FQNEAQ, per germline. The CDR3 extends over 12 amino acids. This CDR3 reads CASSLNTPHQFF. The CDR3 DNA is TGTGCCAGCAGCTTAAACACCCCCCATCAGTTCTTC.

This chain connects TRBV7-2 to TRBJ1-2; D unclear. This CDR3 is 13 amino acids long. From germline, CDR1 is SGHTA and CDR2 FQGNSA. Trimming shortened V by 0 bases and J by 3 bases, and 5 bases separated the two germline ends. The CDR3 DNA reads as TGTGCCAGCAGCTTAGCTACAGACTATGGCTACACCTTC. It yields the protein CASSLATDYGYTF.

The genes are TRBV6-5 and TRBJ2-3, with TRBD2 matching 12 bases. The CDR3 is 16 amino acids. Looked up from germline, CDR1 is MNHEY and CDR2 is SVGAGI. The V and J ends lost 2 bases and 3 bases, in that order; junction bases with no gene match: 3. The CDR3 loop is CASSYTTSGRTDTQYF. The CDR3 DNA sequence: TGTGCCAGCAGTTACACGACTAGCGGGAGAACAGATACGCAGTATTTT.

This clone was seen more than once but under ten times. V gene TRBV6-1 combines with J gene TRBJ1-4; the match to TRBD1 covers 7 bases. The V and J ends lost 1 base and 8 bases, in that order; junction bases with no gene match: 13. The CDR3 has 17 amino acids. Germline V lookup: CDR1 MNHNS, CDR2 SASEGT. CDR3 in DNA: TGTGCCAGCAGTGAAGAGGGTCGAGTCAGGGGGAACGAAAAACTGTTTTTT. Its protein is CASSEEGRVRGNEKLFF.

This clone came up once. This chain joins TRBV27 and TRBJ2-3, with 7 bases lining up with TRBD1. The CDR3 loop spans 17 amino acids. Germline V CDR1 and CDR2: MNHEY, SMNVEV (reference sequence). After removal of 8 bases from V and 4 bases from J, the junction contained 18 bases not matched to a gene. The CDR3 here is CASAILRDSPAPDTQYF. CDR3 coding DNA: TGTGCCAGCGCGATCCTACGGGACAGTCCAGCCCCAGATACGCAGTATTTT.

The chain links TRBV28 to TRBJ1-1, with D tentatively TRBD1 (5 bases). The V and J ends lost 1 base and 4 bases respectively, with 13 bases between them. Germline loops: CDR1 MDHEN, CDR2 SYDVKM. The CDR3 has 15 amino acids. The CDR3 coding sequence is TGTGCCAGCAGTTTATTCGGAAGCAGGGTCACTGAAGCTTTCTTT. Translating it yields CASSLFGSRVTEAFF.

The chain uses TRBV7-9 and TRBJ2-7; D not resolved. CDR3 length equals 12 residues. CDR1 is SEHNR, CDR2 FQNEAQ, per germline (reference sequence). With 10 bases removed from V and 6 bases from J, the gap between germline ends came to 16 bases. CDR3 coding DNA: TGTGCCACGGAGATCCTCGGTACCGAGCAGTACTTC. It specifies CATEILGTEQYF.